A single sample gave rise to the 29 T cell receptor beta chains below, sequenced in a study of blood T cell repertoires in COVID-19 (dated by TCRdb to the early 2020s). The library was built by means of the immunoSEQ multiplex PCR assay. The clones in this table, taken by TCRdb from immuneACCESS, are in-frame only. Not every clone is retained; where verified, under half of the shortfall comes from an unresolved V gene, and the cause of the rest is unknown. The table for this sample lists approximately 72,000 clones; roughly 85% of them were counted only once. Clones ranked in the top ten supply 15% to 20% of the sample. Sequenced material: peripheral blood. Receptor source: a woman of 80 years or more with acute or convalescent COVID-19.

This clone was observed a handful of times. J is TRBJ1-5 and V is TRBV25-1; 8 bases align to TRBD1. The CDR3 extends over 15 amino acids. CDR1 MGHDK and CDR2 SYGVNS come from the germline V gene. Trimming cost V 3 bases and J 5 bases; bases outside gene matches: 6. In DNA form, the CDR3 reads TGTGCCAGCAGTGACCCCACAGGGGGGGATCAGCCCCAGCATTTT. Translated, it gives CASSDPTGGDQPQHF.

The CDR3: CAWSQYSNEQFF. In nucleotides, the CDR3 is TGTGCCTGGAGTCAATACTCGAATGAGCAGTTCTTC. The gene calls are TRBV30 and TRBJ2-1; D not resolved. V was pared by 2 bases and J by 7 bases, with 9 bases between. Germline values: CDR1 GTSNPN, CDR2 SVGIG (reference sequence). The length of the CDR3 is 12 residues.

The J gene is TRBJ2-7, the V gene TRBV29-1; TRBD2 is a possible D gene (5 bases). This CDR3 is 12 amino acids long. Germline lookup yields CDR1 SQVTM and CDR2 ANQGSEA. With 6 bases removed from V and 6 bases from J, the gap between germline ends came to 15 bases. The CDR3 protein is CSVGPSGLEQYF. The CDR3 DNA follows: TGCAGCGTCGGGCCGAGCGGCCTCGAGCAGTACTTC.

The gene calls are TRBV19 and TRBJ2-3; 10 bases are a match to TRBD2. This CDR3 is built from 14 residues. Germline V gene sequence: CDR1 LNHDA, CDR2 SQIVND (reference sequence). With V trimmed by 5 bases and J by 5 bases, 4 bases remained unmatched. The CDR3, as DNA: TGTGCCAGTAGTGTTAGCGGGGGGCAAGATACGCAGTATTTT. The encoded protein is CASSVSGGQDTQYF.

V gene TRBV24-1 combines with J gene TRBJ2-3, with 9 positions matching TRBD1. Losses at the gene ends were 3 bases for V and 4 bases for J; bases not matched to a gene: 7. Per the germline V gene, CDR1 is KGHDR and CDR2 is SFDVKD. The CDR3 has 16 amino acids. This CDR3 is CATSDTNRGRADTQYF. The CDR3 coding sequence is TGTGCCACCAGTGATACTAACAGGGGGCGGGCAGATACGCAGTATTTT.

The chain combines TRBV11-2 with TRBJ1-6; no definite D call. V lost 6 bases and J 7 bases, leaving 4 bases between the germline ends. The CDR3 runs to 11 residues. Per germline, CDR1 SGHAT and CDR2 FQNNGV. The CDR3 here is CASSQNSPLHF. CDR3 in DNA: TGTGCCAGCAGTCAAAATTCACCCCTCCACTTT.

The rearrangement uses TRBV5-5 and TRBJ1-6; possible D gene TRBD1, 5 bases. The CDR3 sequence is 15 residues long. V shed 3 bases and J shed 7 bases, with 14 bases lying between them. Germline V gene lookup returns CDR1 SGHKS and CDR2 YYEKEE (reference sequence). The CDR3 region is CASSSSRQGNSPLHF. In nucleotides, the CDR3 is TGTGCCAGCAGCTCGTCTCGTCAGGGAAATTCACCCCTCCACTTT.

The J gene is TRBJ2-5, the V gene TRBV24-1; D is perhaps TRBD2 (7 bases). The CDR3 extends over 16 amino acids. Per the germline V gene, CDR1 is KGHDR and CDR2 is SFDVKD. V was cut by 4 bases and J by 5 bases, with 19 bases left in between. CDR3 amino acids: CATSEPGRGGGETQYF. The CDR3 DNA reads as TGTGCCACCAGTGAACCTGGGAGGGGGGGCGGCGAGACCCAGTACTTC.

In DNA form, the CDR3 reads TGTGCCACCAGCAGAGTGGAGGGGCGAATGAACACTGAAGCTTTCTTT. Its protein is CATSRVEGRMNTEAFF. The rearrangement joins TRBV15 to TRBJ1-1; possibly TRBD1 for D (5 bases). Germline V CDR1 and CDR2: LNHNV, YYDKDF (reference sequence). The CDR3 runs 16 residues. V was clipped by 1 base and J by 0 bases, with 12 bases between them.

The chain carries TRBV3-1 (or the pseudogene TRBV3-2) and TRBJ2-1; D uncertain. There are 12 residues in the CDR3. Trimming took 6 bases from V and 2 from J, leaving 5 bases between them. CDR1 LGHDT and CDR2 YNNKEL come from the germline V gene (reference sequence). The CDR3 loop reads CASRGPYNEQFF. CDR3 sequence (DNA): TGTGCCAGCAGGGGCCCCTACAATGAGCAGTTCTTC.

V is TRBV19 and J is TRBJ1-2, with D possibly being TRBD1 (6 bases). The CDR3 is 15 residues long. The germline gives CDR1 LNHDA, CDR2 SQIVND (reference sequence). The ends were cut back, 1 base at V and 7 bases at J, with 16 bases in the middle. The CDR3 DNA reads TGTGCCAGTAGTATAGGCACATCAGGGGATCCTGGCTACACCTTC. Amino acid sequence: CASSIGTSGDPGYTF. Full variable domain (rest looked up from reference TRBV19 and TRBJ1-2): DGGITQSPKYLFRKEGQNVTLSCEQNLNHDAMYWYRQDPGQGLRLIYYSQIVNDFQKGDIAEGYSVSREKKESFPLTVTSAQKNPTAFYLCASSIGTSGDPGYTFGSGTRLTVV.

The chain combines TRBV2 with TRBJ1-6, with D tentatively TRBD1 (6 bases). This CDR3 has 14 residues. The germline CDR1 and CDR2 sequences are SNHLY and FYNNEI. The germline V and J ends were trimmed by 8 bases and 7 bases, with 15 bases remaining between them. The CDR3: CASSQGRENSPLHF. DNA of the CDR3: TGTGCCAGCTCGCAGGGGCGAGAGAATTCACCCCTCCACTTT. Looking up the rest from reference TRBV2 and TRBJ1-6 gives the full variable domain: EPEVTQTPSHQVTQMGQEVILRCVPISNHLYFYWYRQILGQKVEFLVSFYNNEISEKSEIFDDQFSVERPDGSNFTLKIRSTKLEDSAMYFCASSQGRENSPLHFGNGTRLTVT.

This chain uses TRBV6-5 with TRBJ1-2; TRBD1 matches at 7 bases. V gave up 8 bases and J gave up 8 bases; unmatched junction bases: 11. The CDR3 consists of 13 residues. Germline CDR1 MNHEY, CDR2 SVGAGI. The CDR3, as DNA: TGTGCCAGCTCTCTAGGGGGCGGAGGCGGCTACACCTTC. Its translation is CASSLGGGGGYTF.

This chain links TRBV9 with TRBJ1-5, with unresolved D. Germline loops: CDR1 SGDLS, CDR2 YYNGEE. Deletions cut 4 bases from V and 1 base from J, with 6 bases between. This CDR3 comprises 13 residues. In nucleotides, the CDR3 is TGTGCCAGCAGCCCACACAGCAATCAGCCCCAGCATTTT. Its protein is CASSPHSNQPQHF.

This clone was detected a few times. The chain links TRBV29-1 to TRBJ1-6, with 7 nucleotides matching TRBD1. Losses at the gene ends were 7 bases for V and 4 bases for J; bases not matched to a gene: 7. Germline V CDR1 and CDR2: SQVTM, ANQGSEA. There are 14 residues in the CDR3. The CDR3, as DNA: TGCAGCGCTGGGCGGACAGGTTATAATTCACCCCTCCACTTT. Translating gives CSAGRTGYNSPLHF.

This chain uses TRBV6-5 with TRBJ1-1; D is ambiguous. The V end was cut by 7 bases, the J end by 3 bases, with 6 bases between. CDR1 MNHEY and CDR2 SVGAGI come from the germline V gene. The CDR3 runs 11 residues. The CDR3 coding sequence is TGTGCCAGCACTTCCCACACTGAAGCTTTCTTT. Its protein is CASTSHTEAFF.

Only one count was recorded for this clone. For the CDR3, the DNA is TGTGCCAGCTCACCATCGGGGGATGAGCAGTTCTTC. Encoded protein: CASSPSGDEQFF. The rearrangement links TRBV18 to TRBJ2-1; a weak D match, TRBD2 (6 bases). V gave up 2 bases and J gave up 8 bases, with 7 bases separating them. Germline-derived CDR1 and CDR2 are KGHSH and LQKENI. The CDR3 is 12 residues long.

In this sample, this clone turned up a few times. J is TRBJ2-2 and V is TRBV24-1; no clear D gene. Between the trimmed V and J ends, which lost 3 bases and 6 bases, there was a span of 4 bases. Germline loops: CDR1 KGHDR, CDR2 SFDVKD. The CDR3 runs to 12 residues. The CDR3 DNA reads as TGTGCCACCAGTGATGGGCCCGGGGAGCTGTTTTTT. Protein: CATSDGPGELFF.

The chain couples TRBV18 to TRBJ2-3; TRBD2 matches at 8 bases. Germline CDR1 is KGHSH and CDR2 is LQKENI. V lost 3 bases and J lost 2; bases outside the gene matches: 7. The CDR3 totals 16 residues. CDR3 coding DNA: TGTGCCAGCTCACCCCCGGGACTAGGGCCCACAGATACGCAGTATTTT. Amino acids: CASSPPGLGPTDTQYF.

V and J are TRBV18 and TRBJ1-6, with D possibly matching TRBD1 (5 bases). Trimming shortened V by 6 bases and J by 2 bases, and 8 bases separated the two germline ends. CDR1 and CDR2 from the germline V gene are KGHSH and LQKENI. The CDR3 is 14 residues long. CDR3 protein: CASSQGAYNSPLHF. DNA of the CDR3: TGTGCCAGCTCGCAGGGTGCCTATAATTCACCCCTCCACTTT.

The V and J genes are TRBV3-1 (or the pseudogene TRBV3-2) and TRBJ2-6; TRBD1 agrees at 10 bases. Trimming took 5 bases from V and 12 from J; bases not matched to a gene: 4. Germline CDR1 reads LGHDT; CDR2 reads YNNKEL (reference sequence). This CDR3 comprises 13 residues. CDR3 in DNA: TGTGCCAGCAGCGGGACAGGGGTAAGCGTCCTGACTTTC. Its protein product is CASSGTGVSVLTF.

This chain joins TRBV20-1 and TRBJ2-1; a weak D match, TRBD2 (6 bases). V lost 6 bases and J lost 9, with 12 bases in between. CDR3 size: 11 residues. The germline V gene has CDR1 DFQATT and CDR2 SNEGSKA (reference sequence). CDR3 in amino acids: CSASTSSEQFF. Here the CDR3 DNA reads TGCAGTGCCAGCACTAGCAGTGAGCAGTTCTTC.

CDR3 nucleotide sequence: TGTGCCACGACGGGGAGGGGATGGGGCTACGAGCAGTACTTC. It encodes CATTGRGWGYEQYF. The V and J genes are TRBV6-5 and TRBJ2-7, with TRBD2 identical over 7 bases. CDR1 is MNHEY and CDR2 is SVGAGI in the germline V gene. The V gene end was trimmed by 10 bases and the J gene end by 3 bases; junction bases not matched to a gene: 12. This CDR3 is 14 amino acids long.

The rearrangement links TRBV10-1 to TRBJ2-2; 7 bases align to TRBD1. The CDR3 has 13 residues. Losses at the gene ends were 6 bases for V and 7 bases for J; bases not matched to a gene: 5. Germline-derived CDR1 and CDR2 are WNHNN and SYGVQD (reference sequence). CDR3 coding DNA: TGCGCCAGCAGCTTACAGGGGAACGGGGAGCTGTTTTTT. Encoded protein: CASSLQGNGELFF.

This chain connects TRBV7-9 to TRBJ2-7; TRBD1 agrees at 7 bases. Germline V gives CDR1 SEHNR, CDR2 FQNEAQ (reference sequence). J was trimmed by 2 bases and V by 5 bases; bases with no gene match: 9. The CDR3 runs to 15 residues. CDR3 sequence: CASSGLTGETYEQYF. DNA for the CDR3: TGTGCCAGCAGCGGGCTCACAGGGGAAACCTACGAGCAGTACTTC.

This clone was counted a single time. CDR3 nucleotide sequence: TGTGCCAGCACCACCCAGGGGGGAGTGGGGAATGAGCAGTTCTTC. It yields the protein CASTTQGGVGNEQFF. The V gene is TRBV2, the J gene TRBJ2-1; D might be TRBD1 (7 bases). V was shortened by 7 bases and J by 7 bases, with 20 bases between the two germline ends. Germline V gene data show CDR1 as SNHLY and CDR2 as FYNNEI. The CDR3 is 15 amino acids.

The chain joins TRBV11-2 to TRBJ2-3; the D gene is possibly TRBD1 (6 bases). The length of the CDR3 is 15 residues. The V and J ends lost 0 bases and 3 bases respectively, with 10 bases between them. Germline assignment: CDR1 SGHAT and CDR2 FQNNGV. For the CDR3, the DNA is TGTGCCAGCAGCTTAGAGGGGGCTCGGACAGATACGCAGTATTTT. Amino acids: CASSLEGARTDTQYF.

The rearrangement links TRBV9 to TRBJ1-1; D possibly corresponds to TRBD1 (6 bases). The germline V and J ends were trimmed by 4 bases and 0 bases, with 13 bases remaining between them. CDR1 and CDR2 (germline): SGDLS, YYNGEE. The CDR3 loop spans 15 amino acids. In nucleotides, the CDR3 is TGTGCCAGCAGCCGTGGGGGGGCTATGAACACTGAAGCTTTCTTT. It is translated as CASSRGGAMNTEAFF.

The rearrangement uses TRBV6-6 and TRBJ2-7, with D tentatively TRBD2 (6 bases). Germline V gene lookup returns CDR1 MNHNY and CDR2 SVGAGI (reference sequence). The CDR3 is 15 residues long. The ends were cut back, 0 bases at V and 0 bases at J, with 9 bases in the middle. CDR3 loop: CASSYSFGSSYEQYF. CDR3 bases: TGTGCCAGCAGTTACTCATTCGGGAGCTCCTACGAGCAGTACTTC.